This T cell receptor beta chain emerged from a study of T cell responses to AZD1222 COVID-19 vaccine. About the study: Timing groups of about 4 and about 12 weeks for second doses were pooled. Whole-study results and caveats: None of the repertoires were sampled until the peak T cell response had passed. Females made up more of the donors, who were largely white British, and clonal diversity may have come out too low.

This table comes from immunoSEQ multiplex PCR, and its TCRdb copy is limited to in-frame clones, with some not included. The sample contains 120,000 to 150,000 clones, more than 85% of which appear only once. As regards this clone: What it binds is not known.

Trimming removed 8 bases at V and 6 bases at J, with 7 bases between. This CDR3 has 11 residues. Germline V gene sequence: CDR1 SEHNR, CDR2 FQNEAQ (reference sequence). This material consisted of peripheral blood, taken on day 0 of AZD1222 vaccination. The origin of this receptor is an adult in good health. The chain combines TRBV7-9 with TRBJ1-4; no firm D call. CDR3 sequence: CASALHEKLFF. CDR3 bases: TGTGCCAGCGCGCTCCATGAAAAACTGTTTTTT.